This TCR beta chain was observed in a study of CD8+CD57+ T cells in acquired aplastic anemia. V shed 4 bases and J shed 1 base, with 10 bases lying between them. This CDR3 comprises 14 residues. CDR1 is SGHVS, CDR2 FQNEAQ, per germline. All sequencing subjects had displayed CD8+CD57+ cell expansion on flow cytometry. The TCR beta profiling, which covered VDJ combination and CDR3 sequence, was carried out using genomic DNA as the template. TCRdb passed the reads through MiXCR, listing each CDR3 protein once. The sample carries about 180,000 distinct CDR3 sequences, roughly 65% recorded once. This receptor was taken from a human donor with aplastic anemia. The sequencing sample was made of sorted CD4+, CD8+, or CD8+CD57+ T cells (not recorded which) from PBMCs. The V call is TRBV7-8, the J call TRBJ2-5; no reliable D call. The chain's CDR3 is CASSSGRFQETQYF. For the CDR3, the DNA is TGTGCCAGCAGCTCTGGCCGGTTCCAAGAGACCCAGTACTTC.